The present T cell receptor (beta chain) was sequenced within a study of blood T cell repertoires in COVID-19 (dated by TCRdb to between 2020 and 2021). For context, the study as a whole: Samples from collaborators originated in the United States, Italy and Spain and spanned both the acute and convalescent phases of COVID-19. The prospective study material was composed of cDNA or gDNA derived from T cells, B-cell-depleted T cells, or PBMCs. Subjects who had been exposed to COVID-19, were actively infected with it, or had recovered from it provided the deeply sampled blood TCRbeta repertoires that made up the dataset. The repertoires were released in a freely available public database intended as a resource for research on the immune response to SARS-CoV-2. The samples were drawn from two sources: the first 160 participants of the ongoing ImmuneRACE study, and fewer than 1,500 subjects contributed by 6 global collaborators. Sample metadata almost always included a de-identified subject ID, COVID-19 status, age in years and sex. Where available, HLA class I and class II types were obtained from metadata supplied by the sample provider rather than from assay-based typing. Here is what the overall study found, with its caveats: Clinical and demographic metadata were provided uncurated, with the amount varying by source and participant.

Collaborating institutions collected whole blood in K2EDTA tubes following their own protocols. For TCRbeta analysis, collaborators shipped samples as frozen whole blood, isolated PBMCs, or DNA extracted from either of those sample types. TCRbeta CDR3 regions were amplified from genomic DNA using the immunoSEQ Assay, a bias-controlled multiplex PCR. From the authors' description of their analysis: The number of nucleated cells in each sample was estimated from the amplification of reference gene primers within the assay. To quantify the absolute abundance of each unique TCRbeta CDR3 rearrangement, sequence reads were collapsed and filtered. For each sample, productive Simpson clonality was calculated as the square root of Simpson's diversity index over productive rearrangements. Entries here come from immuneACCESS through TCRdb and include only in-frame sequences with V and J called. Some clones fail to appear in such tables; in the studies checked, an unresolved V gene covers under half of the shortfall, and the cause of the remainder is unknown. The V and J calls and the clone size are those of that table, but D and trimming were determined from the DNA. In this sample the table shows about 20,000 clones, roughly 91% of which occur a single time. In total, the top ten clones hold more than 5.5% of the sample.

As regards this clone: What this receptor recognizes is not known. Nothing much larger sits one base from this clone, and base qualities are not available.

The germline V and J ends show losses of 4 bases and 3 bases respectively, and no gene match explains 6 bases of the junction. The CDR3 runs 17 amino acids, cysteine and phenylalanine included. Only CDR3 DNA is held: 51 bases, read in frame from base 1. Looking up the germline V gene yields CDR1 MNHNS and CDR2 SASEGT. This TCR was sampled from a human donor in a cohort sampled during active COVID-19. The specimen was peripheral blood. This sequence uses TRBV6-1 and TRBJ1-6; 10 central nucleotides agree with TRBD1. The CDR3 protein is CASSAGQGTGYNSPLHF. The DNA sequence is as follows: TGTGCCAGCAGTGCGGGACAGGGGACTGGCTATAATTCACCCCTCCACTTT.